The 24 T cell receptor beta chains listed next were all sequenced from one sample in a study of cytomegalovirus exposure and HLA in healthy donors. The PCR was carried out with 60 Vbeta primers and 13 Jbeta primers. Here immunoSEQ multiplex PCR was the method, and the copy in TCRdb shows in-frame clones only, minus some. The sample holds about 140,000 clones, over 80% seen once. Source material: PBMCs. The receptors shown here come from a man in his forties or fifties in good health and CMV-seronegative.

Only one count was recorded for this clone. The chain couples TRBV4-1 to TRBJ2-5, with D possibly TRBD2 on 5 matching bases. The last part of the DNA fits TRBJ2-7 better; the J call may be wrong. CDR1 is MGHRA, CDR2 YSYEKL, per germline. There are 13 residues in the CDR3. CDR3 nucleotides: TGCGCCAGCAGCCAAAGGGAGTCCTACGAGCAGTACTTC. Protein product: CASSQRESYEQYF.

The genes are TRBV9 and TRBJ1-1; D is possibly TRBD1 (6 bases). CDR3 length: 14 amino acids. Germline CDR1 reads SGDLS; CDR2 reads YYNGEE. The V gene lost 4 bases and the J gene lost 0 bases, with 10 bases spanning the gap. CDR3 loop: CASSPGDMNTEAFF. The CDR3 nucleotides are TGTGCCAGCAGCCCCGGGGACATGAACACTGAAGCTTTCTTT. The whole variable domain, remainder taken from reference TRBV9 and TRBJ1-1, is DSGVTQTPKHLITATGQRVTLRCSPRSGDLSVYWYQQSLDQGLQFLIQYYNGEERAKGNILERFSAQQFPDLHSELNLSSLELGDSALYFCASSPGDMNTEAFFGQGTRLTVV.

The chain couples TRBV19 to TRBJ1-4; D not resolved. Germline values: CDR1 LNHDA, CDR2 SQIVND (reference sequence). This CDR3 is built from 16 residues. The ends were cut back, 4 bases at V and 0 bases at J, with 12 bases in the middle. This chain's CDR3 is CASSKAGRTTNEKLFF. CDR3 nucleotide sequence: TGTGCCAGTAGTAAGGCCGGGAGGACAACTAATGAAAAACTGTTTTTT.

Comments on this clone: The identical CDR3 is also encoded by other nucleotide sequences in the sample. The chain uses TRBV6-1 and TRBJ1-5; no clear D. V lost 4 bases, J lost 3 bases, and 7 bases lay in between. CDR3 length: 13 amino acids. The germline CDR1 and CDR2 sequences are MNHNS and SASEGT. The CDR3: CASSAGANQPQHF. The CDR3 nucleotides read TGTGCCAGCAGTGCAGGTGCCAATCAGCCCCAGCATTTT.

This sequence joins TRBV19 and TRBJ2-3; 9 bases are shared with TRBD1. CDR3 length: 15 amino acids. Germline CDR1 is LNHDA and CDR2 is SQIVND (reference sequence). The V and J ends lost 1 base and 6 bases, in that order; junction bases with no gene match: 5. CDR3 in amino acids: CASSIGGQGGDTQYF. DNA for the CDR3: TGTGCCAGTAGTATAGGGGGACAGGGCGGGGATACGCAGTATTTT.

The chain carries TRBV7-9 and TRBJ1-3; a possible D gene is TRBD1 (6 bases). V lost 3 bases to trimming and J lost 0 bases, with 9 bases between them. Germline-derived CDR1 and CDR2 are SEHNR and FQNEAQ (reference sequence). The CDR3 sequence is 15 residues long. The CDR3 nucleotides read TGTGCCAGCAGCTTTGGGGACACCTCTGGAAACACCATATATTTT. It is translated as CASSFGDTSGNTIYF.

V usage is TRBV7-9 and J usage is TRBJ1-1; weak D call: TRBD1 (6 bases). CDR1 is SEHNR, CDR2 FQNEAQ, per germline (reference sequence). V lost 8 bases to trimming and J lost 1 base, with 14 bases between them. This CDR3 is 14 amino acids long. In DNA, the CDR3 is TGTGCCAGCCAATTTCAACAGGGGAACACTGAAGCTTTCTTT. Amino acid sequence: CASQFQQGNTEAFF.

This sequence joins TRBV5-1 and TRBJ2-2; D gene unclear. The germline V gene has CDR1 SGHRS and CDR2 YFSETQ. V was shortened by 4 bases and J by 1 base, with 2 bases between the two germline ends. The CDR3 runs 12 residues. Here the CDR3 DNA reads TGCGCCAGCAGCCAGAACACCGGGGAGCTGTTTTTT. It translates to CASSQNTGELFF.

J is TRBJ1-2 and V is TRBV5-6; 7 nucleotides line up with TRBD1. This CDR3 region has 14 residues. V shed 4 bases, J shed 4 bases, and the junction held 7 bases outside the gene matches. Germline CDR1 SGHDT, CDR2 YYEEEE. The CDR3 sequence is CASSPGGVGYGYTF. The CDR3 bases are TGTGCCAGCAGCCCAGGGGGAGTCGGCTATGGCTACACCTTC. Full variable domain (missing parts from reference TRBV5-6 and TRBJ1-2): DAGVTQSPTHLIKTRGQQVTLRCSPKSGHDTVSWYQQALGQGPQFIFQYYEEEERQRGNFPDRFSGHQFPNYSSELNVNALLLGDSALYLCASSPGGVGYGYTFGSGTRLTVV.

The rearrangement joins TRBV9 to TRBJ2-5; tentative D call: TRBD2 (6 bases). The germline V gene encodes CDR1 SGDLS and CDR2 YYNGEE. This CDR3 has 16 amino acids. Deletions cut 0 bases from V and 5 bases from J, with 17 bases between. CDR3 nucleotide sequence: TGTGCCAGCAGCGTAGGAACCGGGGGAGGAGGGGAGACCCAGTACTTC. This translates into CASSVGTGGGGETQYF.

The V call is TRBV5-1, the J call TRBJ1-1; D unclear. The V end lost 0 bases, the J end lost 2 bases, and 8 bases lay between the germline ends. The CDR3 consists of 14 residues. Germline V gene sequence: CDR1 SGHRS, CDR2 YFSETQ. CDR3 nucleotide sequence: TGCGCCAGCAGCTTGGGCGGCTCCAACACTGAAGCTTTCTTT. Translation gives CASSLGGSNTEAFF. The variable domain in full, completed from reference TRBV5-1 and TRBJ1-1, reads KAGVTQTPRYLIKTRGQQVTLSCSPISGHRSVSWYQQTPGQGLQFLFEYFSETQRNKGNFPGRFSGRQFSNSRSEMNVSTLELGDSALYLCASSLGGSNTEAFFGQGTRLTVV.

V and J are TRBV6-1 and TRBJ1-1; 8 bases map to TRBD1. After removal of 2 bases from V and 3 bases from J, the junction contained 5 bases not matched to a gene. Germline CDR1 is MNHNS and CDR2 is SASEGT. This CDR3 is built from 15 residues. DNA of the CDR3: TGTGCCAGCAGTGAACGGACAGGGCACGACACTGAAGCTTTCTTT. It codes for CASSERTGHDTEAFF.

This chain uses TRBV18 with TRBJ2-7; D perhaps matches TRBD1 (6 bases). CDR3 length: 11 residues. Germline CDR1 and CDR2: KGHSH and LQKENI. Trimming shortened V by 5 bases and J by 6 bases, and 8 bases separated the two germline ends. The DNA for the CDR3 is TGTGCCAGCTCAGCGGACAGCGAGCAGTACTTC. It specifies CASSADSEQYF.

The count of this clone is one. The CDR3 is CASSDREYGTGELFF. Written as DNA, the CDR3 is TGTGCCAGCAGCGACCGGGAGTACGGTACCGGGGAGCTGTTTTTT. The chain couples TRBV2 to TRBJ2-2; possible D gene TRBD2, 6 bases. Germline values: CDR1 SNHLY, CDR2 FYNNEI. The germline V and J ends were trimmed by 6 bases and 5 bases, with 16 bases remaining between them. This CDR3 spans 15 amino acids.

The rearrangement joins TRBV29-1 to TRBJ1-2, with 11 positions matching TRBD1. Germline loops: CDR1 SQVTM, CDR2 ANQGSEA. There are 15 residues in the CDR3. V lost 0 bases, J lost 2 bases, and 2 bases stayed unmatched. The CDR3 loop reads CSVEDRTGGNYGYTF. In nucleotides, the CDR3 is TGCAGCGTTGAAGATCGGACAGGGGGCAACTATGGCTACACCTTC.

The genes are TRBV6-4 and TRBJ2-5; no reliable D call. Germline V gene data show CDR1 as MRHNA and CDR2 as SNTAGT. The CDR3 has 11 residues. The V and J ends lost 6 bases and 1 base respectively, with 3 bases between them. As DNA, the CDR3 is TGTGCCAGCAGGGCCCAAGAGACCCAGTACTTC. This sequence encodes CASRAQETQYF.

CDR3 residues: CASSSPLIPGGNEQFF. In nucleotides, the CDR3 is TGTGCCAGCAGTTCCCCCCTAATTCCAGGGGGCAATGAGCAGTTCTTC. The chain has TRBV6-5 and TRBJ2-1; 7 bases fit TRBD1. Germline V gene sequence: CDR1 MNHEY, CDR2 SVGAGI. After removal of 4 bases from V and 6 bases from J, the junction contained 12 bases not matched to a gene. This CDR3 has 16 amino acids.

This chain joins TRBV7-2 and TRBJ1-4, with D perhaps matching TRBD1 (5 bases). Germline V gene data show CDR1 as SGHTA and CDR2 as FQGNSA. The CDR3 is 14 residues long. V dropped 1 base and J dropped 5 bases, with 8 bases sitting between them. The CDR3 nucleotides read TGTGCCAGCAGCTTAGGCAGGGTAAATGAAAAACTGTTTTTT. Its protein is CASSLGRVNEKLFF.

The rearrangement uses TRBV19 and TRBJ2-7, with D possibly matching TRBD2 (6 bases). Germline lookup yields CDR1 LNHDA and CDR2 SQIVND (reference sequence). The CDR3 is made up of 14 amino acids. The ends were cut back, 1 base at V and 5 bases at J, with 12 bases in the middle. In DNA, the CDR3 is TGTGCCAGTAGTATAGCCCTAGCGAGGAACGAGCAGTACTTC. Encoded protein: CASSIALARNEQYF.

This clone was picked up one time. This rearrangement joins TRBV7-9 to TRBJ2-7; 8 bases agree with TRBD1. V was clipped by 5 bases and J by 3 bases; unmatched bases: 9. Germline CDR1 is SEHNR and CDR2 is FQNEAQ (reference sequence). The CDR3 is 15 residues long. CDR3 amino acids: CASSARDRTFYEQYF. CDR3 coding DNA: TGTGCCAGCAGCGCCCGGGACAGGACATTCTACGAGCAGTACTTC.

The chain couples TRBV2 to TRBJ2-1, with D perhaps TRBD1 (5 bases). CDR1 and CDR2 (germline): SNHLY, FYNNEI. The CDR3 has 15 amino acids. V gave up 3 bases and J gave up 3 bases, with 12 bases separating them. The CDR3 DNA reads as TGTGCCAGCAGTGATACCGGCAGGGACTACAATGAGCAGTTCTTC. Its translation: CASSDTGRDYNEQFF.

The V and J genes are TRBV18 and TRBJ1-4; 9 bases fit TRBD1. The CDR3 loop spans 17 amino acids. Germline loops: CDR1 KGHSH, CDR2 LQKENI. V gave up 2 bases and J gave up 5 bases; unmatched junction bases: 9. The CDR3 DNA follows: TGTGCCAGCTCACCAGTCCGGGACAGGGTGGAAAATGAAAAACTGTTTTTT. Amino acids: CASSPVRDRVENEKLFF.

The chain employs TRBV5-6 and TRBJ2-1; possible D gene TRBD1, 5 bases. This CDR3 is built from 12 residues. Germline assignment: CDR1 SGHDT and CDR2 YYEEEE. Trimming left V 4 bases short and J 6 bases short, with 8 bases between. CDR3 bases: TGTGCCAGCAGCAGGCAGGGCAATGAGCAGTTCTTC. It translates to CASSRQGNEQFF.

The chain joins TRBV29-1 to TRBJ2-2, with no clear D. Germline V gene sequence: CDR1 SQVTM, CDR2 ANQGSEA. The CDR3 sequence is 13 residues long. Trimming took off 2 bases at V and 0 bases at J, with 4 bases between the two ends. The CDR3 region has the DNA TGCAGCGTTGAATCTTCGAACACCGGGGAGCTGTTTTTT. It is translated as CSVESSNTGELFF.